Included here is one TCR beta chain sequence, with context. The antigen is undetermined. CDR3 length equals 15 residues. CDR1 is MNHEY, CDR2 SMNVEV, per germline (reference sequence). Trimming removed 7 bases from V and 2 bases from J, with 15 bases in between. This record belongs to a study of cytomegalovirus exposure and HLA in healthy donors. Healthy bone marrow donors made up the donor group. Study results and caveats: The authors considered a cluster of highly shared sequence variants likely to be a sequencing artifact.

Primers for the PCR totalled 60 Vbeta and 13 Jbeta. Data came from immunoSEQ multiplex PCR; TCRdb stores just in-frame clones and leaves some out. Across 200,000 to 250,000 clones, the top ten clones capture 0.9% to 1.4% of the sample. The rearrangement links TRBV27 to TRBJ2-4, with D perhaps matching TRBD1 (5 bases). This clonotype was sampled from a girl under 10 years old in good health and CMV-seropositive. The sample was PBMCs. The CDR3 protein is CASKKGMGSKNIQYF. The CDR3 DNA is TGTGCCAGCAAGAAGGGGATGGGGTCCAAAAACATTCAGTACTTC.